The 8 T cell receptor beta chains listed next were all sequenced from one sample in a study of patients and donors after allogeneic stem cell transplantation. Each CDR3 protein gets one entry after TCRdb re-called the RT-PCR reads with MiXCR. The table includes 25,000 or so distinct CDR3 sequences, under 30% detected once. What was sequenced was blood, either unsorted or a sorted T cell fraction (not recorded which). The receptor set was obtained from a human donor who was either an allogeneic HSCT recipient or a stem cell or donor lymphocyte infusion donor (not recorded which). It is not recorded whose cells these are; they may come from a transplant donor.

With respect to this clonotype: The limits of the CDR3 on the DNA are not certain, so only TCRdb's listed CDR3 is given. The chain uses TRBV21-1 and TRBJ2-2; the table's D call, TRBD2, has no DNA check behind it. TRBV21-1 is tagged as a pseudogene. The CDR3 adds up to 13 amino acids, both ends counted. This CDR3 is CASSTCGSGSCFF.

The chain has TRBV7-3 and TRBJ2-2; 13 positions agree with TRBD2. Germline V CDR1 and CDR2: SGHTA, FQGTGA. The V and J ends lost 5 bases and 0 bases, in that order; junction bases with no gene match: 3. CDR3 length: 17 amino acids. CDR3 sequence (DNA): TGTGCCAGCAGCCGACTAGCGGGGGGCCCGAACACCGGGGAGCTGTTTTTT. This codes for CASSRLAGGPNTGELFF. Complete variable domain (other parts from reference TRBV7-3 and TRBJ2-2): GAGVSQTPSNKVTEKGKYVELRCDPISGHTALYWYRQSLGQGPEFLIYFQGTGAADDSGLPNDRFFAVRPEGSVSTLKIQRTERGDSAVYLCASSRLAGGPNTGELFFGEGSRLTVL.

This clonotype appeared many times. The chain combines TRBV5-1 with TRBJ1-1, with D tentatively TRBD1 (5 bases). The germline V gene encodes CDR1 SGHRS and CDR2 YFSETQ. Trimming cost V 3 bases and J 1 base, with 10 bases left between them. The CDR3 is 14 residues long. The CDR3 DNA is TGCGCCAGCAGCTCCGACAGCTGGAACACTGAAGCTTTCTTT. Translated: CASSSDSWNTEAFF.

This clonotype was picked up many times. The V gene is TRBV2, the J gene TRBJ1-4; 7 bases align to TRBD1. The V gene end was trimmed by 8 bases and the J gene end by 4 bases; junction bases not matched to a gene: 7. The CDR3 consists of 14 residues. Germline V gives CDR1 SNHLY, CDR2 FYNNEI. The CDR3 DNA reads as TGTGCCAGCGTTCCGGGACAGATTAATGAAAAACTGTTTTTT. It encodes CASVPGQINEKLFF. Full variable domain (remainder filled in from reference TRBV2 and TRBJ1-4): EPEVTQTPSHQVTQMGQEVILRCVPISNHLYFYWYRQILGQKVEFLVSFYNNEISEKSEIFDDQFSVERPDGSNFTLKIRSTKLEDSAMYFCASVPGQINEKLFFGSGTQLSVL.

This clonotype was counted many times. The chain links TRBV20-1 to TRBJ1-2; D gene unclear. The CDR3 is 12 amino acids. Trimming shortened V by 3 bases and J by 4 bases, and 9 bases separated the two germline ends. Germline V lookup: CDR1 DFQATT, CDR2 SNEGSKA (reference sequence). DNA for the CDR3: TGCAGTGCTAGTGTACAGCCCTATGGCTACACCTTC. Translating it yields CSASVQPYGYTF.

This clonotype is a singleton in its sample. The chain employs TRBV28 and TRBJ1-1; TRBD1 agrees at 12 bases. V trimming: 8 bases; J trimming: 1 base; junction bases outside the gene matches: 11. The germline gives CDR1 MDHEN, CDR2 SYDVKM. The CDR3 is 17 residues long. The CDR3 loop reads CASGWDRGPWENTEAFF. The CDR3 DNA reads as TGTGCCAGCGGATGGGACAGGGGGCCTTGGGAGAACACTGAAGCTTTCTTT.

This clonotype was detected ten times or more. The chain joins TRBV2 to TRBJ1-1; D remains ambiguous. V dropped 8 bases and J dropped 0 bases, with 19 bases sitting between them. Germline CDR1 SNHLY, CDR2 FYNNEI. This CDR3 has 16 residues. CDR3 region: CASGVRASHMNTEAFF. CDR3 in DNA: TGTGCCAGCGGAGTTCGGGCCAGCCACATGAACACTGAAGCTTTCTTT. The full variable domain, its missing parts supplied by reference TRBV2 and TRBJ1-1, is EPEVTQTPSHQVTQMGQEVILRCVPISNHLYFYWYRQILGQKVEFLVSFYNNEISEKSEIFDDQFSVERPDGSNFTLKIRSTKLEDSAMYFCASGVRASHMNTEAFFGQGTRLTVV.

This clonotype was detected a few times. The chain uses TRBV4-3 and TRBJ1-1; 7 nucleotides align to TRBD1. The junction had 3 bases not matched to a gene; V was cut back by 4 bases and J by 1 base. There are 14 residues in the CDR3. Per the germline V gene, CDR1 is LGHNA and CDR2 is YSLEER. The CDR3 here is CASSRQGRNTEAFF. As DNA, the CDR3 is TGCGCCAGCAGCCGACAGGGTAGGAACACTGAAGCTTTCTTT.